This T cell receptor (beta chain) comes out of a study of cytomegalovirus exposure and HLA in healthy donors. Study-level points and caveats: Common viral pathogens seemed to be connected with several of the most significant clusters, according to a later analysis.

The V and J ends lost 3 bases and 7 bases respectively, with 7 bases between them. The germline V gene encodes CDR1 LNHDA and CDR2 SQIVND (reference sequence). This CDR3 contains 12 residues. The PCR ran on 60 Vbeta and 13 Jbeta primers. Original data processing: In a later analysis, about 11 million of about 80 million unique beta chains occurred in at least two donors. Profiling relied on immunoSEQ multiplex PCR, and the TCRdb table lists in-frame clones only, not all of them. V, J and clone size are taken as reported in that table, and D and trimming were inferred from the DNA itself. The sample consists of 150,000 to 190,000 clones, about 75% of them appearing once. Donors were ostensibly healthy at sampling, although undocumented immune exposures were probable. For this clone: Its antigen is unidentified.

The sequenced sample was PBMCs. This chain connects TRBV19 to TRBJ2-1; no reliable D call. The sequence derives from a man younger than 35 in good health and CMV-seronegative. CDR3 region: CASSIAANEQFF. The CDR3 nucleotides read TGTGCCAGTAGTATCGCGGCTAATGAGCAGTTCTTC.